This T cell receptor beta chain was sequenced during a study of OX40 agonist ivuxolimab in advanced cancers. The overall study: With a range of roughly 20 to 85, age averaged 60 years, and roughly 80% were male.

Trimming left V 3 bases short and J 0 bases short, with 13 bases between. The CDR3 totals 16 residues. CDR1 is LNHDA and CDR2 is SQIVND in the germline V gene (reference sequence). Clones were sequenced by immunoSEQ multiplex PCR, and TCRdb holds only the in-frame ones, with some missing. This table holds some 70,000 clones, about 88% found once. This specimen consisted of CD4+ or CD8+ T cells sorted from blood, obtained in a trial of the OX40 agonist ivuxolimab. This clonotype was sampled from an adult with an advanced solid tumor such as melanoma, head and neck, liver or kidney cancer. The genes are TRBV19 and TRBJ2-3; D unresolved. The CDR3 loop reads CASSIGTGPSTDTQYF. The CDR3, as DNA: TGTGCCAGTAGTATTGGAACGGGTCCTAGCACAGATACGCAGTATTTT.